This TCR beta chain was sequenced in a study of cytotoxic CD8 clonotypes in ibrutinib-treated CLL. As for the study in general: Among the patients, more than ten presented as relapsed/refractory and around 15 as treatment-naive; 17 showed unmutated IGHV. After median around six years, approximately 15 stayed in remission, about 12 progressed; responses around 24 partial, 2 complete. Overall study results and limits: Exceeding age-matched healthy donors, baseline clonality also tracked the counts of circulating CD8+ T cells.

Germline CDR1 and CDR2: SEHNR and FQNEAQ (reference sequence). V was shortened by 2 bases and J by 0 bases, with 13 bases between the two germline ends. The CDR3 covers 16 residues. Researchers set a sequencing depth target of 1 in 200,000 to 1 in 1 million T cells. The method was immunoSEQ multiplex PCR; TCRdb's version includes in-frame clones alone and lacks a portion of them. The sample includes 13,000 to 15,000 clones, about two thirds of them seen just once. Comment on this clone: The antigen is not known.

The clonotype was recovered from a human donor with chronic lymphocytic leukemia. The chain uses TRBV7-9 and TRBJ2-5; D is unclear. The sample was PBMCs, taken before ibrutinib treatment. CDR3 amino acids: CASSLLETPYQETQYF. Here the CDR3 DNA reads TGTGCCAGCAGCTTACTCGAGACACCGTACCAAGAGACCCAGTACTTC.